This TCR beta chain was identified during a study of T-cell reconstitution after alpha-beta-depleted transplantation in children. Study-wide findings and caveats: Reports say that about two months after transplant, the alpha-beta T cells came out of several hundred graft clones that had expanded. Newly produced T cells mostly accounted for T-cell counts and diversity one year post-transplant.

This clonotype was observed a few times. What it recognizes is unknown. The TCRbeta library was prepared with unique molecular identifiers. TCRdb reprocessed the PCR reads via MiXCR and lists one record per CDR3 protein. The repertoire consists of 95,000 to 150,000 distinct CDR3 sequences, with 23% occurring once and the leading ten covering about 10%. CDR1 is MNHEY, CDR2 SVGEGT, per germline. This CDR3 has 15 amino acids. With 8 bases clipped from V and 7 bases from J, the junction kept 15 bases outside the gene matches. J is TRBJ2-7 and V is TRBV6-2 or TRBV6-3, with 9 bases aligning to TRBD2. The material was PBMCs, mostly from graft donor cells, obtained 180 days after TCRalphabeta/CD19-depleted stem cell transplant. The TCR originated in a male patient aged 2 to 10 who had a stem cell transplant for chronic granulomatous disease, so the T cells may come from the graft donor. The chain's CDR3 is CASSGLLAGFAEQYF. Written as DNA, the CDR3 is TGTGCCAGCTCCGGACTCCTAGCGGGATTTGCAGAGCAGTACTTC.